The 27 T cell receptor beta chains below were found in one sample sequenced in a study of regulatory T cells in long-lasting Graves disease. Time point denoted: newly diagnosed GD, antithyroid drugs for less than 3 months. The TCR library was prepared using RNA isolated from PBMCs. iRepertoire HTBI primers and Arm-PCR of CDR3 regions built TCR beta libraries. TCRdb fed the multiplex PCR reads into MiXCR, producing one record per CDR3 protein. Here the sample spans roughly 220,000 distinct CDR3 sequences, approximately 20% being singletons. The sequencing used peripheral blood mononuclear cells (PBMCs), collected at new diagnosis, from a patient treated with antithyroid drugs. Every receptor here comes from a female donor with Graves disease.

This rearrangement joins TRBV19 to TRBJ1-1; D might be TRBD1 (5 bases). The CDR3 is 15 amino acids. Trimming stripped 8 bases from V and 0 bases from J, with 16 bases between. Germline values: CDR1 LNHDA, CDR2 SQIVND (reference sequence). The CDR3 region has the DNA TGTGCCAGTGGGCCAGGGTCCCCATTGAACACTGAAGCTTTCTTT. Its translation: CASGPGSPLNTEAFF.

This clonotype was observed a few times. The V gene is TRBV7-9, the J gene TRBJ2-6; D may be TRBD2 (5 bases). Germline V CDR1 and CDR2: SEHNR, FQNEAQ (reference sequence). CDR3 length equals 16 residues. V was pared by 1 base and J by 0 bases, with 7 bases between. CDR3 bases: TGTGCCAGCAGCTTAGGGGCGGGCTCTGGGGCCAACGTCCTGACTTTC. It translates to CASSLGAGSGANVLTF.

This clonotype was seen once. With only one base between it and a far larger clone, this is likely a read error. The chain couples TRBV5-8 to TRBJ2-5; D is unresolved. Germline V CDR1 and CDR2: SGHTS, YDEGEE. This CDR3 is 13 amino acids long. V dropped 4 bases and J dropped 3 bases, with 10 bases sitting between them. The CDR3 nucleotides are TGTGCCAGCAGCGGTGGCAAGAAAGAGACCCAGTACTTC. Amino acids: CASSGGKKETQYF.

This clonotype was seen at least ten times. The V and J genes are TRBV12-3 or TRBV12-4 and TRBJ1-6; no clear D. Trimming cost V 3 bases and J 4 bases, with 7 bases left between them. CDR3 length equals 14 residues. Here the CDR3 DNA reads TGTGCCAGCAGTTTGAGGGTGTATAATTCACCCCTCCACTTT. This translates into CASSLRVYNSPLHF.

This clonotype showed up many times. The chain has TRBV11-2 and TRBJ2-1; D may correspond to TRBD1 or TRBD2 (5 bases each). Germline assignment: CDR1 SGHAT and CDR2 FQNNGV. V was pared by 6 bases and J by 3 bases, with 12 bases between. The CDR3 covers 14 residues. The DNA of the CDR3 is TGTGCCAGCAGAGACCGGGACCACTACAATGAGCAGTTCTTC. Encoded protein: CASRDRDHYNEQFF.

This clonotype was seen at least ten times. CDR3 in amino acids: CASSVEAGDRDTQYF. The CDR3 DNA is TGTGCCAGCAGTGTAGAAGCGGGAGATAGAGATACGCAGTATTTT. The chain joins TRBV2 to TRBJ2-3; 8 bases fit TRBD2. Germline V gives CDR1 SNHLY, CDR2 FYNNEI. This CDR3 has 15 amino acids. The J segment lost 5 bases and the V segment lost 4 bases, leaving 8 bases of the junction unmatched.

About this clonotype: Given a much more abundant clone one base away, this may be a read error. The CDR3 coding sequence is TGCAGCGTTGCGGACGGTCGCACAGAAGCTTTCTTT. Translation: CSVADGRTEAFF. The genes are TRBV29-1 and TRBJ1-1; D unresolved. The germline CDR1 and CDR2 sequences are SQVTM and ANQGSEA. The length of the CDR3 is 12 residues. Trimming removed 4 bases at V and 8 bases at J, with 14 bases between.

The chain has TRBV20-1 and TRBJ2-6; TRBD1 is a possible D gene (5 bases). Per germline, CDR1 DFQATT and CDR2 SNEGSKA (reference sequence). The V and J ends lost 0 bases and 2 bases respectively, with 11 bases between them. The CDR3 has 16 amino acids. The CDR3 spells CSAREPLRAGANVLTF. In DNA, the CDR3 is TGCAGTGCTAGAGAACCCCTCAGGGCTGGGGCCAACGTCCTGACTTTC.

The table lists this clonotype with many counts. The chain links TRBV7-9 to TRBJ1-1, with D hard to call. Germline V lookup: CDR1 SEHNR, CDR2 FQNEAQ (reference sequence). Deletions cut 5 bases from V and 7 bases from J, with 8 bases between. The CDR3 is 11 amino acids. In DNA, the CDR3 is TGTGCCAGCAGCCTTCGGATTGAAGCTTTCTTT. Translating it yields CASSLRIEAFF. Full variable domain (rest looked up from reference TRBV7-9 and TRBJ1-1): DTGVSQNPRHKITKRGQNVTFRCDPISEHNRLYWYRQTLGQGPEFLTYFQNEAQLEKSRLLSDRFSAERPKGSFSTLEIQRTEQGDSAMYLCASSLRIEAFFGQGTRLTVV.

The sample holds many counts of this clonotype. The gene calls are TRBV14 and TRBJ2-1; D is ambiguous. Germline CDR1 reads SGHDN; CDR2 reads FVKESK. CDR3 length: 17 amino acids. V lost 3 bases and J lost 4, with 19 bases in between. This chain's CDR3 is CASSHVDPLVGYNEQFF. The CDR3 coding sequence is TGTGCCAGCAGCCACGTAGACCCTCTGGTGGGTTACAATGAGCAGTTCTTC.

In its sample, this clonotype was seen once. The chain employs TRBV20-1 and TRBJ2-1; no clear D. The germline V and J ends were trimmed by 1 base and 4 bases, with 17 bases remaining between them. The CDR3 length is 16 residues. Germline CDR1 and CDR2: DFQATT and SNEGSKA (reference sequence). The CDR3 DNA is TGCAGTGCTAGAGGCTGGCAGCGAGAGGTTTACAATGAGCAGTTCTTC. Protein sequence: CSARGWQREVYNEQFF.

The gene calls are TRBV11-2 and TRBJ2-1, with TRBD1 as a possible D gene (6 bases). V lost 0 bases to trimming and J lost 1 base, with 13 bases between them. The CDR3 extends over 17 amino acids. Germline V gives CDR1 SGHAT, CDR2 FQNNGV. CDR3 sequence (DNA): TGTGCCAGCAGCTTAGATGGGGGCAGGGGTTCCTACAATGAGCAGTTCTTC. The encoded protein is CASSLDGGRGSYNEQFF.

There are many counts of this clonotype. This chain joins TRBV12-3 or TRBV12-4 and TRBJ1-3, with D unresolved. V was pared by 6 bases and J by 0 bases, with 9 bases between. The CDR3 runs to 14 residues. The CDR3, as DNA: TGTGCCAGCAGCTCTACCGTCTCTGGAAACACCATATATTTT. Protein product: CASSSTVSGNTIYF.

This chain connects TRBV9 to TRBJ1-6; maybe TRBD1 (5 bases). V lost 0 bases to trimming and J lost 5 bases, with 6 bases between them. Germline assignment: CDR1 SGDLS and CDR2 YYNGEE. This CDR3 contains 14 residues. CDR3 amino acids: CASSVEDNNSPLHF. CDR3 coding DNA: TGTGCCAGCAGCGTAGAGGACAATAATTCACCCCTCCACTTT.

In regard to this clonotype: This likely stems from a read error, as it lies one base from a far larger clone. The V call is TRBV3-1, the J call TRBJ1-5; D is perhaps TRBD1 (5 bases). Germline CDR1 reads LGHDT; CDR2 reads YNNKEL (reference sequence). The CDR3 contains 16 residues. CDR3 region: CVSSPTLGDSNQPQHF. The DNA for the CDR3 is TGTGTCAGCAGCCCAACTCTGGGGGATAGCAATCAGCCCCAGCATTTT. The full variable domain, rest sourced from reference TRBV3-1 and TRBJ1-5, is DTAVSQTPKYLVTQMGNDKSIKCEQNLGHDTMYWYKQDSKKFLKIMFSYNNKELIINETVPNRFSPKSPDKAHLNLHINSLELGDSAVYFCVSSPTLGDSNQPQHFGDGTRLSIL.

This clonotype was counted ten times or more. This chain links TRBV11-1 with TRBJ2-1; 7 nucleotides line up with TRBD1. V shed 5 bases, J shed 0 bases, and the junction held 4 bases outside the gene matches. Germline V gene lookup returns CDR1 SGHAT and CDR2 FQDESV (reference sequence). This CDR3 comprises 15 residues. DNA for the CDR3: TGTGCCAGCAGCAAGACAGGGAGCTCCTACAATGAGCAGTTCTTC. Translating gives CASSKTGSSYNEQFF.

Ten or more counts support this clonotype. V and J are TRBV7-3 and TRBJ2-1; 12 nucleotides align to TRBD2. CDR1 is SGHTA, CDR2 FQGTGA, per germline. There are 15 residues in the CDR3. J lost 3 bases, V lost 5 bases, and 2 bases had no gene match. CDR3 coding DNA: TGTGCCAGCAGCCCGACTAGCGGGGGCTACAATGAGCAGTTCTTC. Amino acid sequence: CASSPTSGGYNEQFF.

Regarding this clonotype: The DNA is left out, because the CDR3 cannot be placed on it with certainty; the CDR3 is given as TCRdb lists it. The V gene is TRBV27, the J gene TRBJ1-1; the DNA was not used to check the table's D call, TRBD1. Germline lookup yields CDR1 MNHEY and CDR2 SMNVEV (reference sequence). Termini included, the CDR3 measures 15 amino acids. The CDR3: CASSSSTGANTEAFF.

This clonotype was detected many times. An end of the junction differs from the germline gene, which may be a read error. The chain employs TRBV5-1 and TRBJ2-1; 7 nucleotides align to TRBD2. CDR3 length equals 18 residues. The germline V gene encodes CDR1 SGHRS and CDR2 YFSETQ. The CDR3 spells CASSLSFTRAGTYNEQFF. The DNA of the CDR3 is TGTGCCAGCAGCTTGAGTTTTACGCGAGCGGGGACCTACAATGAGCAGTTCTTC.

This clonotype was seen repeatedly, ten times or more. Here the CDR3 DNA reads TGCGCCAGCAGTCACGCGGTCGGGAACACTGAAGCTTTCTTT. Translated: CASSHAVGNTEAFF. This chain links TRBV5-1 with TRBJ1-1; D not resolved. The V gene lost 5 bases and the J gene lost 1 base, with 12 bases spanning the gap. CDR1 and CDR2 (germline): SGHRS, YFSETQ. The CDR3 is made up of 14 amino acids.

This clonotype was picked up many times. The DNA for the CDR3 is TGCAGTGCTAGAGATGCCACAGAGGGGGGGCGAGTCACTGAAGCTTTCTTT. Its translation is CSARDATEGGRVTEAFF. This sequence joins TRBV20-1 and TRBJ1-1; D is perhaps TRBD1 (6 bases). Trimming removed 0 bases at V and 4 bases at J, with 21 bases between. This CDR3 is 17 amino acids long. The germline V gene has CDR1 DFQATT and CDR2 SNEGSKA (reference sequence).

A few counts support this clonotype. The V call is TRBV25-1, the J call TRBJ2-6, with 7 bases identical to TRBD1. Germline V gene lookup returns CDR1 MGHDK and CDR2 SYGVNS. The CDR3 runs to 18 residues. J lost 0 bases, V lost 4 bases, and 9 bases had no gene match. The CDR3 DNA is TGTGCCAGCAGTGCCGTCGGGACAGCTTACTCTGGGGCCAACGTCCTGACTTTC. It yields the protein CASSAVGTAYSGANVLTF.

This clonotype was found a few times. The rearrangement links TRBV20-1 to TRBJ2-7; 8 bases are a match to TRBD2. The junction had 7 bases not matched to a gene; V was cut back by 0 bases and J by 3 bases. Germline V lookup: CDR1 DFQATT, CDR2 SNEGSKA (reference sequence). CDR3 length: 15 residues. The CDR3, as DNA: TGCAGTGCTAGAGACCAAGTGGGACTAGGCTACGAGCAGTACTTC. The encoded protein is CSARDQVGLGYEQYF.

This clonotype came up many times. The chain is built from TRBV11-2 and TRBJ2-7; no definite D call. There are 13 residues in the CDR3. Germline V gene sequence: CDR1 SGHAT, CDR2 FQNNGV. The ends were cut back, 3 bases at V and 3 bases at J, with 9 bases in the middle. Here the CDR3 reads CASSFYGNYEQYF. CDR3 nucleotide sequence: TGTGCCAGCAGCTTCTACGGAAACTACGAGCAGTACTTC.

This clonotype was counted only a few times. The chain links TRBV6-1 to TRBJ2-2; D remains unclear. V was cut by 4 bases and J by 3 bases, with 24 bases left in between. This CDR3 region has 19 residues. Germline V CDR1 and CDR2: MNHNS, SASEGT. CDR3 sequence: CASSGSCHHSALDTGELFF. The CDR3 coding sequence is TGTGCCAGCAGTGGCTCGTGCCACCATAGTGCGTTAGACACCGGGGAGCTGTTTTTT.

Points on this clonotype: A read error may explain this, as a much larger clone is one base away. The chain recombines TRBV2 with TRBJ2-7, with TRBD2 identical over 7 bases. V was pared by 5 bases and J by 4 bases, with 11 bases of the junction left unmatched. The CDR3 covers 15 residues. Germline V gives CDR1 SNHLY, CDR2 FYNNEI. The CDR3 DNA follows: TGTGCCAGCAGTCCCGGGGGGTGGGTCACTTACGAGCAGTACTTC. It is translated as CASSPGGWVTYEQYF.

There are many counts of this clonotype. The chain uses TRBV27 and TRBJ2-1, with TRBD2 matching over 12 bases. This CDR3 region has 14 residues. CDR1 and CDR2 from the germline V gene are MNHEY and SMNVEV (reference sequence). V shed 2 bases, J shed 9 bases, and the junction held 2 bases outside the gene matches. The CDR3 nucleotides read TGTGCCAGCAGTTTACTAGCGGGAGGGGGTGAGCAGTTCTTC. The encoded protein is CASSLLAGGGEQFF.